A selection of T cell receptor beta chains follows, all from one sample in a study of blood T cells in healthy people across ages. TCRdb used MiXCR to reprocess the 5' RACE reads, holding one entry per CDR3 protein. The data show roughly 1.5 million distinct CDR3 sequences, approximately 43% seen once. Input material: blood. All receptors derive from a woman aged 18-29 years in good health. CDR3s include the opening cysteine and the closing phenylalanine or tryptophan. A D gene is named only where the DNA matches it firmly. A row's size may be missing; if present it is once, few, many or a size class.

j_call	clone_size	d_call	v_call	cdr3_nt	cdr3_aa
TRBJ2-3	few	TRBD2	TRBV10-3	TGTGCCATCAGTGACTTGGGACTAGCGGGACCCACAGATACGCAGTATTTT	CAISDLGLAGPTDTQYF
TRBJ1-2	NA	NA	TRBV6-5	TGTGCCAGCAGTTACGGGCTCCAAATGGGGGGGCCTTCCGGCTACACCTTC	CASSYGLQMGGPSGYTF
TRBJ2-1	few	TRBD2	TRBV28	TGTGCCACCCAAGGGGGACTAGCGTCCAATGAGCAGTTCTTC	CATQGGLASNEQFF
TRBJ1-2	NA	TRBD1	TRBV30	TGTGCCTGGAGCCAGGGGGGTGGCTACACCTTC	CAWSQGGGYTF
TRBJ2-7	NA	TRBD2	TRBV6-5	TGTGCCAGCAGTACTAGCGGGAGCTTTTACGAGCAGTACTTC	CASSTSGSFYEQYF
TRBJ2-7	NA	TRBD2	TRBV6-6	TGTGCCAGCAGTGAGCGGGGGAGCTCCTACGAGCAGTACTTC	CASSERGSSYEQYF
TRBJ1-6	many	NA	TRBV4-2	TGTGCCAGCAGCCAAGGGGGACGGACGAATTCACCCCTCCACTTT	CASSQGGRTNSPLHF
TRBJ1-4	few	NA	TRBV6-2/TRBV6-3	TGTGCCAGCAGCGATACGAAAGAAAAACTGTTTTTT	CASSDTKEKLFF
TRBJ1-2	once	NA	TRBV4-3	TGCGCCAGCAGCCATCCCCGAGACAGGCCCTCGGAATTCACCTTC	CASSHPRDRPSEFTF
TRBJ2-3	many	TRBD2	TRBV27	TGTGCCAGCAGTTCCGCCCGACTAGCGCGCACAGATACGCAGTATTTT	CASSSARLARTDTQYF
TRBJ1-2	NA	NA	TRBV11-2	TGTGCCAGCAGCCCAGGGCCCCATCGCTACACCTTC	CASSPGPHRYTF
TRBJ2-7	NA	TRBD2	TRBV10-3	TGTGCCATCAGTGACTTTGGACTAGCGGGGGACTACGAGCAGTACTTC	CAISDFGLAGDYEQYF
TRBJ2-6	NA	NA	TRBV4-3	TGCGCCAGCAGCCAAGAAGCATTTTTCTCTGGGGCCAACGTCCTGACTTTC	CASSQEAFFSGANVLTF
TRBJ2-3	few	NA	TRBV24-1	TGTGCCACCAGTGACGTCCAGGCTCCGGATACGCAGTATTTT	CATSDVQAPDTQYF
TRBJ1-5	once	NA	TRBV6-2/TRBV6-3	TGTGCCAGCAGTAACGGGCTCCTGAGCGGCAATCAGCCCCAGCATTTT	CASSNGLLSGNQPQHF
TRBJ2-4	NA	NA	TRBV13	TGTGCCAGTAGCTCCTTCATAGCGTGGGACATTCAGTACTTC	CASSSFIAWDIQYF
TRBJ2-2	NA	TRBD2	TRBV7-2	TGTGCCAGCAGCCAGGGACTAGTAGTTGCCGGGGAGCTGTTTTTT	CASSQGLVVAGELFF
TRBJ2-1	NA	NA	TRBV10-1	TGCGCCAGCAGCCCCCACGGGGGACTGGACAATGAGCAGTTCTTC	CASSPHGGLDNEQFF
TRBJ2-5	NA	NA	TRBV14	TGTGCCAGCAGCCAAGATTTGCCTGTAGAAGAGACCCAGTACTTC	CASSQDLPVEETQYF
TRBJ2-1	NA	NA	TRBV10-3	TGTACCATCGGGAGCACCCTAAGTATGAATGAGCAGTTCTTC	CTIGSTLSMNEQFF
TRBJ2-1	NA	NA	TRBV4-1	TGCGCCAGCAGCCAAGATCGGGGCGTCGATGAGCAGTTCTTC	CASSQDRGVDEQFF
TRBJ2-3	NA	TRBD2	TRBV7-9	TGTGCCAGCAGCTTAGGTCTAGCGGGAATCCTTACGCAGTATTTT	CASSLGLAGILTQYF
TRBJ2-5	many	NA	TRBV7-2	TGTGCCAGCAGCAAAGGGTACCAAGAGACCCAGTACTTC	CASSKGYQETQYF
TRBJ1-1	NA	TRBD1	TRBV27	TGTGCCAGCAGTTCGTGGACAGGGCTGAACACTGAAGCTTTCTTT	CASSSWTGLNTEAFF
TRBJ1-5	NA	NA	TRBV4-2	TGTGCCAGCAGCCAAGATGGGGCCTTTGGACAGCCCCAGCATTTT	CASSQDGAFGQPQHF
TRBJ1-1	few	NA	TRBV27	TGTGCCAGCAGTTTAAGGGCAGGGCTTATGAACACTGAAGCTTTCTTT	CASSLRAGLMNTEAFF
TRBJ1-5	NA	NA	TRBV20-1	TGCAGTGCTAGAGACCCTAGCAATCAGCCCCAGCATTTT	CSARDPSNQPQHF
TRBJ1-1	NA	TRBD1	TRBV20-1	TGCAGTGCACAGGGGGCCACTATTATGAACACTGAAGCTTTCTTT	CSAQGATIMNTEAFF
TRBJ1-1	NA	NA	TRBV6-5	TGTGCCAGCAGCGACGTGGGTGGGGACACTGAAGCTTTCTTT	CASSDVGGDTEAFF
TRBJ2-7	NA	NA	TRBV20-1	TGCAGTGCTAGAGATCTGAGACAGAGCTACAATGAGCAGTACTTC	CSARDLRQSYNEQYF
TRBJ2-1	NA	NA	TRBV9	TGTGCCAGCAGCGATAGGCCAGGACAAGAGACCCAGTTCTTC	CASSDRPGQETQFF
TRBJ2-1	NA	NA	TRBV2	TGTGCCAGCAGGGCAGGACAGTACAATGAGCAGTTCTTC	CASRAGQYNEQFF
TRBJ2-1	NA	NA	TRBV7-9	TGTGCCGGCAGCTTACTCACGGACAATGAGCAGTTCTTC	CAGSLLTDNEQFF
TRBJ1-6	few	NA	TRBV15	TGTGCCACCAGTAGAGAGAAAGATCATTCACCCCTCCACTTT	CATSREKDHSPLHF
TRBJ2-4	NA	NA	TRBV6-6	TGTGCCAGCAGTTCGACTAATCGTCGGTTAGCCAAAAACATTCAGTACTTC	CASSSTNRRLAKNIQYF
TRBJ2-3	NA	TRBD2	TRBV5-1	TGCGCCAGCGGCTTGGACGGGAGGACTATTCGGGATACGCAGTATTTT	CASGLDGRTIRDTQYF
TRBJ2-7	few	NA	TRBV20-1	TGCAGTGCTAGTGTGGCGGTGCACTACGAGCAGTACTTC	CSASVAVHYEQYF
TRBJ1-4	few	NA	TRBV12-3/TRBV12-4	TGTGCCAGCAGGGACGGCCCTAATGAAAAACTGTTTTTT	CASRDGPNEKLFF
TRBJ2-1	few	NA	TRBV4-3	TGCGCCAGCAGTCGAGGATTCTGGGATGAGCAGTTCTTC	CASSRGFWDEQFF
TRBJ2-1	NA	TRBD2	TRBV4-1	TGCGCCAGCAGCACTCAGCGGGGGGAGGACAATGAGCAGTTCTTC	CASSTQRGEDNEQFF
TRBJ2-5	NA	NA	TRBV6-6	TGTGCCAGCAGTTACTCGCGACGTACAGAAAAGACCCAGTACTTC	CASSYSRRTEKTQYF
TRBJ2-1	once	TRBD2	TRBV29-1	TGCAGCGTTGGACTAGCGGAACTTTACAATGAGCAGTTCTTC	CSVGLAELYNEQFF
TRBJ2-5	NA	NA	TRBV4-3	TGCGCCAGCAGACGTCGACGGAGGCCTCATATAGAGACCCAGTACTTC	CASRRRRRPHIETQYF
TRBJ2-1	NA	NA	TRBV6-1	TGTGCCAGCAGGGACTTTGGGGTGACAGAGCAGTTCTTC	CASRDFGVTEQFF
TRBJ2-5	NA	NA	TRBV20-1	TGCAGTGCTAGACGGAGGGTAGGGTTAGGGACCCAGTACTTC	CSARRRVGLGTQYF
TRBJ2-3	few	TRBD2	TRBV5-1	TGCGCCAGCAGCCTTCAACTAGCGGGAGGGATGAGTACGCAGTATTTT	CASSLQLAGGMSTQYF
TRBJ1-1	few	NA	TRBV19	TGTGCCAGTGGAGTACAGGGAGGCACTGAAGCTTTCTTT	CASGVQGGTEAFF
TRBJ1-5	few	NA	TRBV12-3/TRBV12-4	TGTGCCAGCAGCTATCACAGTAATCAGCCCCAGCATTTT	CASSYHSNQPQHF
TRBJ1-5	NA	NA	TRBV7-2	TGTGCCAGCAGCGTAGGACCCGGGCGCAATCAGCCCCAGCATTTT	CASSVGPGRNQPQHF
TRBJ1-2	NA	TRBD1	TRBV2	TGTGCCAGCAGGGGCAGGGGGAACTATGGCTACACCTTC	CASRGRGNYGYTF
TRBJ2-5	few	TRBD2	TRBV20-1	TGCAGTGCTAGAGATTATGAGGCTAGCGGGAGGGTCAAAGGAGAGACCCAGTACTTC	CSARDYEASGRVKGETQYF
TRBJ2-7	few	NA	TRBV20-1	TGCAGTGCTAGAGATTGGGGGCAGGGGTCAGGCTCCTACGAGCAGTACTTC	CSARDWGQGSGSYEQYF
TRBJ2-2	NA	NA	TRBV30	TGTGCCTGGAGTGTATGGGCAGGGCGGACCGGGGAGCTGTTTTTT	CAWSVWAGRTGELFF